One and the same sample provided the 16 T cell receptor beta chains below, sequenced in a study of persistence of HIV-infected CD4 T cells. The libraries were made with immunoSEQ version 4 in survey mode. Clones were sequenced by immunoSEQ multiplex PCR, and TCRdb holds only the in-frame ones, with some missing. Among approximately 8,000 clones listed, under 80% were seen once. For these TCRs, the target antigens are not known. Stimulation used 9 to 10 ug/mL lysate from CMV-infected fibroblasts. Responding CD4+ T cells were sorted by upregulation of both CD40 ligand and CD69. Sequencing was performed on CD4+ T cells sorted from PBMCs after roughly 18-hour stimulation, taken from a patient who received antiretroviral therapy. All receptors come from an adult man with HIV who was CMV-seropositive.

This clone is termed medium-sized (0.01 to 0.1%). V usage is TRBV6-5 and J usage is TRBJ1-6; D unresolved. The CDR3 runs 16 residues. CDR1 and CDR2 from the germline V gene are MNHEY and SVGAGI. The ends were cut back, 4 bases at V and 0 bases at J, with 10 bases in the middle. The DNA for the CDR3 is TGTGCCAGCAGTTCCTTACAGAGCTCCTATAATTCACCCCTCCACTTT. Protein product: CASSSLQSSYNSPLHF.

This chain joins TRBV19 and TRBJ2-5; 7 bases agree with TRBD2. Per the germline V gene, CDR1 is LNHDA and CDR2 is SQIVND (reference sequence). The trim removed 3 bases at V and 1 base at J, leaving 8 bases unmatched. CDR3 length: 16 amino acids. CDR3 region: CASSISSSGFQETQYF. Here the CDR3 DNA reads TGTGCCAGTAGTATCTCCTCTAGCGGATTCCAAGAGACCCAGTACTTC.

J is TRBJ2-5 and V is TRBV5-8; D not resolved. Per germline, CDR1 SGHTS and CDR2 YDEGEE. The CDR3 has 16 amino acids. V lost 0 bases, J lost 1 base, and 13 bases lay in between. The CDR3 region is CASSLVRAHIQETQYF. DNA of the CDR3: TGTGCCAGCAGCTTGGTTCGGGCCCATATCCAAGAGACCCAGTACTTC.

This clone was counted only a few times. The chain uses TRBV7-2 and TRBJ2-5; perhaps TRBD1 as D (7 bases). CDR3 length: 18 residues. Per germline, CDR1 SGHTA and CDR2 FQGNSA. The V end was cut by 1 base, the J end by 5 bases, with 23 bases between. The CDR3 region has the DNA TGTGCCAGCAGCTTAGAGTCAAGGGGGCGGGATTGGGGTGAGACCCAGTACTTC. Its translation: CASSLESRGRDWGETQYF.

This chain uses TRBV24-1 with TRBJ2-5; 7 bases fit TRBD2. After removal of 6 bases from V and 9 bases from J, the junction contained 9 bases not matched to a gene. Germline V lookup: CDR1 KGHDR, CDR2 SFDVKD. CDR3 size: 13 residues. The chain's CDR3 is CATSSAGVGPQYF. The CDR3 nucleotides are TGTGCCACCAGTTCGGCGGGGGTCGGGCCCCAGTACTTC.

The chain employs TRBV19 and TRBJ1-1; D is possibly TRBD1 (5 bases). CDR1 LNHDA and CDR2 SQIVND come from the germline V gene (reference sequence). V lost 7 bases and J lost 11, with 20 bases in between. CDR3 length equals 13 residues. This CDR3 reads CASTSQPPGSAFF. The CDR3, as DNA: TGTGCCAGTACCTCACAACCCCCAGGGTCGGCTTTCTTT.

The chain is built from TRBV18 and TRBJ1-6; D possibly corresponds to TRBD1 (5 bases). The CDR3 is 16 residues long. Germline CDR1 and CDR2: KGHSH and LQKENI. The V end lost 8 bases, the J end lost 6 bases, and 20 bases lay between the germline ends. DNA for the CDR3: TGTGCCAGCCAACCGACCACCGGGACTGGTAATTCACCCCTCCACTTT. Translation: CASQPTTGTGNSPLHF.

The genes are TRBV19 and TRBJ1-1; 7 bases line up with TRBD1. CDR1 is LNHDA and CDR2 is SQIVND in the germline V gene (reference sequence). Unmatched junction bases numbered 2, after V lost 6 bases and J lost 1 base. This CDR3 spans 13 amino acids. The CDR3 region is CASRRQGNTEAFF. DNA for the CDR3: TGTGCCAGTAGACGACAGGGGAACACTGAAGCTTTCTTT. Full variable domain (outside the CDR3, taken from reference TRBV19 and TRBJ1-1): DGGITQSPKYLFRKEGQNVTLSCEQNLNHDAMYWYRQDPGQGLRLIYYSQIVNDFQKGDIAEGYSVSREKKESFPLTVTSAQKNPTAFYLCASRRQGNTEAFFGQGTRLTVV.

The rearrangement uses TRBV19 and TRBJ2-7; TRBD2 aligns across 11 bases. This CDR3 region has 16 residues. Germline V lookup: CDR1 LNHDA, CDR2 SQIVND (reference sequence). The V and J ends lost 0 bases and 7 bases, in that order; junction bases with no gene match: 8. This chain's CDR3 is CASSIDLSSGRWEQYF. The CDR3 coding sequence is TGTGCCAGTAGTATAGATCTATCTAGCGGGAGGTGGGAGCAGTACTTC.

This clone was counted a few times. The same CDR3 also results from other DNA sequences found in this sample. The chain joins TRBV9 to TRBJ2-5; D is unclear. V was clipped by 0 bases and J by 5 bases, with 8 bases between them. Per germline, CDR1 SGDLS and CDR2 YYNGEE. The CDR3 sequence is 13 residues long. CDR3 DNA sequence: TGTGCCAGCAGCGTAGCTCGGTCGGAGACCCAGTACTTC. Its translation: CASSVARSETQYF.

J is TRBJ2-7 and V is TRBV6-1; D is unclear. V was pared by 1 base and J by 2 bases, with 12 bases between. This CDR3 comprises 15 residues. The germline CDR1 and CDR2 sequences are MNHNS and SASEGT. The CDR3 DNA is TGTGCCAGCAGTGAAGAACGGCAAAGACCCTACGAGCAGTACTTC. Its translation is CASSEERQRPYEQYF.

This clone was seen a handful of times. The gene calls are TRBV19 and TRBJ2-7; TRBD2 might be the D (5 bases). Per germline, CDR1 LNHDA and CDR2 SQIVND (reference sequence). V lost 7 bases and J lost 5, with 9 bases in between. The CDR3 extends over 11 amino acids. Here the CDR3 DNA reads TGTGCCAGTAATGGAGGCCACGAGCAGTACTTC. It specifies CASNGGHEQYF.

J is TRBJ2-1 and V is TRBV19, with D unresolved. The germline V gene encodes CDR1 LNHDA and CDR2 SQIVND (reference sequence). The CDR3 spans 18 residues. Trimming removed 2 bases at V and 2 bases at J, with 19 bases between. The CDR3 nucleotides read TGTGCCAGTAGTATATACGCCCCTCGAGCGCCAACCTACAATGAGCAGTTCTTC. This sequence encodes CASSIYAPRAPTYNEQFF.

This sequence joins TRBV6-5 and TRBJ1-1, with D possibly being TRBD1 (5 bases). The germline gives CDR1 MNHEY, CDR2 SVGAGI. Trimming pared 6 bases from V and 4 bases from J, leaving 15 bases between. The CDR3 sequence is 14 residues long. As DNA, the CDR3 is TGTGCCAGCAGGCCCCGGGGGGAGACCACTGAAGCTTTCTTT. Translated, it gives CASRPRGETTEAFF.

V usage is TRBV19 and J usage is TRBJ1-4; TRBD1 agrees at 7 bases. Losses at the gene ends were 7 bases for V and 8 bases for J; bases not matched to a gene: 16. CDR3 length: 16 amino acids. Germline V gene sequence: CDR1 LNHDA, CDR2 SQIVND (reference sequence). This CDR3 reads CASTARAGTVEEKLFF. The DNA for the CDR3 is TGTGCCAGTACCGCCCGGGCCGGGACAGTAGAGGAAAAACTGTTTTTT. Drawing the rest from reference TRBV19 and TRBJ1-4, the complete variable domain is DGGITQSPKYLFRKEGQNVTLSCEQNLNHDAMYWYRQDPGQGLRLIYYSQIVNDFQKGDIAEGYSVSREKKESFPLTVTSAQKNPTAFYLCASTARAGTVEEKLFFGSGTQLSVL.

The chain combines TRBV5-5 with TRBJ1-1; D call uncertain. This CDR3 is 16 amino acids long. With 3 bases removed from V and 1 base from J, the gap between germline ends came to 16 bases. Germline CDR1 and CDR2: SGHKS and YYEKEE (reference sequence). DNA for the CDR3: TGTGCCAGCAGCTGGAGGGCAACCACGGAGAACACTGAAGCTTTCTTT. Translating it yields CASSWRATTENTEAFF.